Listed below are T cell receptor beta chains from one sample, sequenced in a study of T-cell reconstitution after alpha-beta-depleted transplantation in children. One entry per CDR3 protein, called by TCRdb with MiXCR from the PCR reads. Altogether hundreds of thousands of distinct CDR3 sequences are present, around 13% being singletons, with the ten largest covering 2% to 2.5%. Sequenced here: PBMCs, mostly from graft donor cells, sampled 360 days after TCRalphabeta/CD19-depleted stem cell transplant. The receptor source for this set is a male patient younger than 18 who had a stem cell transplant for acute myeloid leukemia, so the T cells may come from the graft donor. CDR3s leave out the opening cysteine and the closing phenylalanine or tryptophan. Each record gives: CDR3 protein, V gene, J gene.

CDR3: ASSREQGRGYEQY
V: TRBV4-3
J: TRBJ2-7

CDR3: ASSQGLGTVRDNEQF
V: TRBV14
J: TRBJ2-1

CDR3: ASSLTGTALNEQF
V: TRBV7-3
J: TRBJ2-1

CDR3: ASSEVEVLTGELF
V: TRBV11-2
J: TRBJ2-2

CDR3: ASSYSKGLAGGNEQF
V: TRBV6-2/TRBV6-3
J: TRBJ2-1

CDR3: ATTGRGGSSYNEQF
V: TRBV24-1
J: TRBJ2-1

CDR3: ASSLSWTGELF
V: TRBV7-3
J: TRBJ2-2

CDR3: ASSLGGTVTYEQY
V: TRBV5-5
J: TRBJ2-7

CDR3: ASSITGPNYGYT
V: TRBV7-9
J: TRBJ1-2

CDR3: ASSLKVRRWGHQPQH
V: TRBV28
J: TRBJ1-5

CDR3: ASRASSYNEQF
V: TRBV25-1
J: TRBJ2-1

CDR3: ASSRGQGQETQY
V: TRBV6-2/TRBV6-3
J: TRBJ2-5

CDR3: SAIYYRGRSEQF
V: TRBV20-1
J: TRBJ2-1

CDR3: ASSSGLGYGYT
V: TRBV7-9
J: TRBJ1-2

CDR3: ASSLRQGTYANTGELF
V: TRBV5-1
J: TRBJ2-2

CDR3: ASSLWRSEQF
V: TRBV28
J: TRBJ2-1

CDR3: ASTGEVETQY
V: TRBV19
J: TRBJ2-5

CDR3: SARDLERGYNEQF
V: TRBV20-1
J: TRBJ2-1

CDR3: ASSPRAHAWGANVLT
V: TRBV14
J: TRBJ2-6

CDR3: ASSLYRGRNEQY
V: TRBV12-3/TRBV12-4
J: TRBJ2-7

CDR3: ASSLVLGYSSYNEQF
V: TRBV7-9
J: TRBJ2-1

CDR3: ASRNGIITDTQY
V: TRBV2
J: TRBJ2-3

CDR3: SAAGLAGAHEQY
V: TRBV20-1
J: TRBJ2-7

CDR3: ASSSAVLLIEQY
V: TRBV6-5
J: TRBJ2-7

CDR3: ASSFDQGNSGEKLF
V: TRBV7-6
J: TRBJ1-4

CDR3: ASIVLADRSGANVLT
V: TRBV2
J: TRBJ2-6

CDR3: ASSFGLLQETQY
V: TRBV12-3/TRBV12-4
J: TRBJ2-5

CDR3: ASRNGPNYGYT
V: TRBV6-2/TRBV6-3
J: TRBJ1-2

CDR3: ASSLVAANTGELF
V: TRBV5-1
J: TRBJ2-2

CDR3: ASSLDREVGDTQY
V: TRBV5-4
J: TRBJ2-3

CDR3: ASSGPTKNIQY
V: TRBV25-1
J: TRBJ2-4

CDR3: ASSFRRRYEAF
V: TRBV12-3/TRBV12-4
J: TRBJ1-1

CDR3: SARRQGSTYEQY
V: TRBV20-1
J: TRBJ2-7

CDR3: ASTPNGAQETQY
V: TRBV7-2
J: TRBJ2-5

CDR3: ASSTWLGSGRRYEQF
V: TRBV28
J: TRBJ2-1

CDR3: ASTGLHYNEQF
V: TRBV25-1
J: TRBJ2-1

CDR3: ASSLGLAGGLSSSRTYYNEQF
V: TRBV4-3
J: TRBJ2-1

CDR3: ASLTGPNTGELF
V: TRBV28
J: TRBJ2-2

CDR3: SVGPGPKNRLDAGELF
V: TRBV29-1
J: TRBJ2-2

CDR3: ASSLQGRNTEAF
V: TRBV28
J: TRBJ1-1

CDR3: ASSVNTEKETQY
V: TRBV9
J: TRBJ2-5

CDR3: ATSDTGGTDTQY
V: TRBV24-1
J: TRBJ2-3

CDR3: ASNWGSYNEQF
V: TRBV19
J: TRBJ2-1

CDR3: ASSPKTRGTADTQY
V: TRBV7-7
J: TRBJ2-3

CDR3: ASSLVRAEETQY
V: TRBV4-3
J: TRBJ2-5

CDR3: ATTDTTGTEAF
V: TRBV18
J: TRBJ1-1

CDR3: ASSLVRIAENNEQF
V: TRBV7-9
J: TRBJ2-1

CDR3: ASSGALAGGIYNEQF
V: TRBV28
J: TRBJ2-1

CDR3: ASSPGRRLNEQF
V: TRBV4-3
J: TRBJ2-1

CDR3: ASSHIAGGQWGAKNIQY
V: TRBV27
J: TRBJ2-4

CDR3: ASSLERSLAGSNEQF
V: TRBV11-3
J: TRBJ2-1

CDR3: ASSEYVGQF
V: TRBV25-1
J: TRBJ2-1

CDR3: SVGTSGINTGELF
V: TRBV29-1
J: TRBJ2-2